This T cell receptor (beta chain) derives from a study of T cells after yellow fever vaccination. Whole-study results and caveats: Among all clonotypes, a small share was observed in both CD4 and CD8 compartments. Weaker, the secondary response peaked sooner, at day 5 versus 15. Once the booster was given, most primary-vaccination clones reappeared, at 95% to 98% for CD4 and 85% to 90% for CD8.

This clonotype was found many times. Its antigen is undetermined. 5'RACE template switching generated TCR cDNA, adding a universal primer site and UMIs. One entry per CDR3 protein results from TCRdb running MiXCR on the 5' RACE reads. The data contain fewer than 450,000 distinct CDR3 sequences, 8% to 9.5% of them singletons. The junction had 2 bases not matched to a gene; V was cut back by 0 bases and J by 5 bases. The CDR3 extends over 14 amino acids. Looked up from germline, CDR1 is SGHRS and CDR2 is YFSETQ. This specimen was PBMCs, taken more than 40 days after the first yellow fever vaccination. The gene calls are TRBV5-1 and TRBJ2-7, with TRBD1 matching 10 bases. The source is a young man who received the YFV17D yellow fever vaccine. In DNA, the CDR3 is TGCGCCAGCAGCTTGGGACAGGGGGCAGACGAGCAGTACGTC. Encoded protein: CASSLGQGADEQYV.